A selection of T cell receptor beta chains follows, all from one sample in a study of early T cells in non-severe SARS-CoV-2 infection. TCRdb re-called the 5' RACE reads with MiXCR, one entry per CDR3 protein. This table has roughly 69,000 distinct CDR3 sequences, roughly 10% appearing once. The sequencing sample was made of whole blood. The receptors derive from an adult who was a healthcare worker with PCR-confirmed SARS-CoV-2 infection or an uninfected control (not recorded which). Each CDR3 is given with its conserved first and last residue. A D gene is named only where the DNA matches it firmly. Only part of the rows carry a size: once, few, many, or a class if the clone is expanded.

CASSSLADNEQFF TGTGCCAGCAGCTCGTTGGCGGACAATGAGCAGTTCTTC TRBV9 13 few . TRBJ2-1
CASSITAGNYEQYF TGTGCCAGTAGTATAACTGCAGGGAACTACGAGCAGTACTTC TRBV19 14 many . TRBJ2-7
CASSDSPPGGSLVFF TGCGCCAGCAGTGATTCCCCCCCTGGGGGTTCCCTGGTGTTCTTC TRBV10-1 15 few . TRBJ2-1
CSASRQPNSPLHF TGCAGTGCTAGTCGTCAGCCTAATTCACCCCTCCACTTT TRBV20-1 13 many . TRBJ1-6
CASSSGVAETQYF TGTGCCAGCAGTTCTGGGGTTGCAGAGACCCAGTACTTC TRBV28 13 many . TRBJ2-5
CASSLGQGLAKNIQYF TGTGCCAGCAGCCTTGGACAGGGATTAGCCAAAAACATTCAGTACTTC TRBV12-3/TRBV12-4 16 many TRBD1 TRBJ2-4
CAISEGNRPAGEQYF TGTGCCATCAGTGAGGGAAACAGGCCGGCGGGCGAGCAGTACTTC TRBV10-3 15 few . TRBJ2-7
CSASDLAGSTDTQYF TGCAGTGCTAGTGACCTAGCGGGGAGCACAGATACGCAGTATTTT TRBV20-1 15 many TRBD2 TRBJ2-3
CASSLSDRATGELFF TGTGCCAGCAGTTTATCGGACAGGGCCACCGGGGAGCTGTTTTTT TRBV27 15 . TRBD1 TRBJ2-2
CSASWASGSTDTQYF TGCAGTGCTAGTTGGGCTAGCGGGAGCACAGATACGCAGTATTTT TRBV20-1 15 few TRBD2 TRBJ2-3
CASSLNGLGVVDTQYF TGTGCCAGCAGCCTAAACGGACTAGGTGTTGTAGATACGCAGTATTTT TRBV12-3/TRBV12-4 16 many TRBD2 TRBJ2-3
CASSLAPLGGLITEAFF TGTGCCAGCAGCTTAGCCCCCCTGGGGGGGTTAATCACTGAAGCTTTCTTT TRBV11-2 17 many . TRBJ1-1
CSVDRGDEQYF TGCAGCGTTGACAGGGGGGACGAGCAGTACTTC TRBV29-1 11 . . TRBJ2-7
CASSPVNTGELFF TGTGCCAGCAGCCCCGTGAACACCGGGGAGCTGTTTTTT TRBV7-9 13 many . TRBJ2-2
CAISESQVDQYF TGTGCCATCAGTGAGTCCCAGGTGGACCAGTACTTC TRBV10-3 12 many . TRBJ2-5
CASSLTGGGTEAFF TGTGCCAGCAGTCTCACCGGCGGGGGCACTGAAGCTTTCTTT TRBV6-5 14 . . TRBJ1-1
CASSPGQGVDGYTF TGCGCCAGCAGCCCCGGACAGGGGGTGGATGGCTACACCTTC TRBV5-1 14 many TRBD1 TRBJ1-2
CASSLDGPFGELFF TGCGCCAGCAGCTTGGACGGCCCGTTTGGGGAGCTGTTTTTT TRBV5-1 14 . . TRBJ2-2
CATTDRDYEQYF TGTGCCACAACCGACAGGGATTACGAGCAGTACTTC TRBV10-3 12 . TRBD1 TRBJ2-7
CASSVAINEQFF TGCGCCAGCAGTGTTGCTATCAATGAGCAGTTCTTC TRBV10-2 12 many . TRBJ2-1
CASSVQGFTEAFF TGTGCCAGCAGCGTTCAGGGTTTCACTGAAGCTTTCTTT TRBV5-5 13 . . TRBJ1-1
CAWSIFNEQFF TGTGCCTGGAGCATATTCAATGAGCAGTTCTTC TRBV30 11 few . TRBJ2-1
CSVEANLQETQYF TGCAGCGTTGAGGCCAACCTACAAGAGACCCAGTACTTC TRBV29-1 13 . . TRBJ2-5
CSVGGDRGYNEQFF TGCAGCGTTGGCGGGGACAGGGGCTACAATGAGCAGTTCTTC TRBV29-1 14 many TRBD1 TRBJ2-1
CASSPGQADTQYF TGTGCCAGCAGCCCCGGACAGGCAGATACGCAGTATTTT TRBV7-2 13 many TRBD1 TRBJ2-3
CASSYFGSGTGTQYF TGCGCCAGCAGCTATTTTGGTAGCGGGACGGGGACCCAGTACTTC TRBV10-2 15 . TRBD2 TRBJ2-5
CASTGTSGGANEQFF TGTGCCAGCACTGGGACTAGCGGGGGGGCCAATGAGCAGTTCTTC TRBV6-1 15 . TRBD2 TRBJ2-1
CSAVSISANEKLFF TGCAGTGCTGTATCTATCTCGGCTAATGAAAAACTGTTTTTT TRBV20-1 14 many . TRBJ1-4
CASSPGGIGDYEQYF TGTGCCAGCAGCCCCGGGGGCATCGGGGACTACGAGCAGTACTTC TRBV11-3 15 many . TRBJ2-7
CASSLRDNQRGNTEAFF TGTGCCAGCAGCCTCCGGGACAATCAAAGGGGGAACACTGAAGCTTTCTTT TRBV27 17 few . TRBJ1-1
CASSESSNTGELFF TGCGCCAGCAGTGAGTCGTCCAACACCGGGGAGCTGTTTTTT TRBV10-2 14 many . TRBJ2-2
CASSLRGPNEQFF TGTGCCAGCAGTCTTAGGGGGCCCAATGAGCAGTTCTTC TRBV27 13 many TRBD1 TRBJ2-1
CASSPPGVETQYF TGTGCCAGCAGTCCTCCCGGAGTGGAGACCCAGTACTTC TRBV6-5 13 few . TRBJ2-5
CASSRDQETQYF TGTGCCAGCAGCCGGGACCAAGAGACCCAGTACTTC TRBV3-1 12 many . TRBJ2-5
CASSLSGQGPGGYTF TGTGCCAGCAGTTTATCGGGACAGGGTCCGGGCGGCTACACCTTC TRBV27 15 many TRBD1 TRBJ1-2
CSVRVSGANVLTF TGCAGCGTGAGGGTATCTGGGGCCAACGTCCTGACTTTC TRBV29-1 13 few . TRBJ2-6
CRQALEKDGYTF TGCAGGCAGGCCCTAGAGAAGGATGGCTACACCTTC TRBV29-1 12 . . TRBJ1-2
CSVNRDREQYF TGCAGCGTGAACAGGGATAGAGAGCAGTACTTC TRBV29-1 11 many . TRBJ2-7
CASSYSNRGPFGNEQFF TGTGCCAGCAGTTACTCGAATCGGGGTCCGTTCGGCAATGAGCAGTTCTTC TRBV6-5 17 many . TRBJ2-1
CAISEATDTQYF TGTGCCATCAGTGAGGCCACAGATACGCAGTATTTT TRBV10-3 12 . . TRBJ2-3